This TCR beta chain stems from a study of identical twins. One entry per CDR3 protein, called by TCRdb with MiXCR from the 5' RACE reads. The sample contains about 470,000 distinct CDR3 sequences, more than 20% of which appear only once. This clonotype has a handful of counts. The J segment lost 4 bases and the V segment lost 0 bases, leaving 6 bases of the junction unmatched. The CDR3 is made up of 17 amino acids. Germline CDR1 SGHDT, CDR2 YYEEEE. Another study also made use of these data, one on T cells expressing NK-cell markers.

Sequencing was carried out using CD4+ T cells sorted from blood. The TCR comes from a woman aged 18-35 years in good health. This chain uses TRBV5-6 with TRBJ2-6, with TRBD1 identical over 8 bases. The CDR3 region is CASSLDPRGPGANVLTF. For the CDR3, the DNA is TGTGCCAGCAGCTTGGATCCCAGGGGGCCAGGGGCCAACGTCCTGACTTTC.